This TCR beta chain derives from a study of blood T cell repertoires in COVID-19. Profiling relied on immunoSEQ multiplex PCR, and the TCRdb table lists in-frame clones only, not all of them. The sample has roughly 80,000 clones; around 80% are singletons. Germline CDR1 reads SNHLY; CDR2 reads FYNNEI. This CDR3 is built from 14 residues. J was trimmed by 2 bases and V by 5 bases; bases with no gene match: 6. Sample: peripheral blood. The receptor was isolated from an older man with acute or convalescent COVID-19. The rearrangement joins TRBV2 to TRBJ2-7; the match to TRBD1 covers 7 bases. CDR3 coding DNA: TGTGCCAGCAGTCTGGACAGGTTGACCTACGAGCAGTACTTC. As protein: CASSLDRLTYEQYF.